Shown below are 26 T cell receptor beta chains from a single sample sequenced in a study of blood T cell repertoires in COVID-19. Repertoires were generated with immunoSEQ multiplex PCR, while TCRdb's copy carries only in-frame clones and drops some. Here the sample spans 21,000 or so clones, approximately 83% being singletons. What was sequenced was peripheral blood. The receptor source for this set is a human donor in a cohort sampled during active COVID-19.

The chain joins TRBV6-5 to TRBJ2-7; weak D call: TRBD1 (6 bases). This CDR3 contains 14 residues. Trimming left V 5 bases short and J 5 bases short, with 16 bases between. Germline CDR1 and CDR2: MNHEY and SVGAGI. CDR3 in amino acids: CASSLRQGSDEQYF. The CDR3 DNA reads TGTGCCAGCAGTCTGAGGCAGGGGTCCGACGAGCAGTACTTC.

V usage is TRBV2 and J usage is TRBJ2-7; TRBD1 might be the D (5 bases). The CDR3 has 15 residues. Germline values: CDR1 SNHLY, CDR2 FYNNEI. Trimming took off 5 bases at V and 0 bases at J, with 14 bases between the two ends. The CDR3 sequence is CASSPPTALSYEQYF. CDR3 in DNA: TGTGCCAGCAGTCCGCCGACAGCCCTCTCCTACGAGCAGTACTTC.

The CDR3 region is CASSTRDRKTEAFF. In nucleotides, the CDR3 is TGTGCCAGCAGTACCCGGGACAGAAAGACTGAAGCTTTCTTT. The genes are TRBV6-2 or TRBV6-3 and TRBJ1-1; TRBD1 matches at 7 bases. This CDR3 contains 14 residues. The germline V gene encodes CDR1 MNHEY and CDR2 SVGEGT. Losses at the gene ends were 5 bases for V and 5 bases for J; bases not matched to a gene: 8.

CDR3 sequence (DNA): TGTGCCAGCAGGGCAGGGGCGAGGGCCGGGGAGCTGTTTTTT. Amino acids: CASRAGARAGELFF. The chain uses TRBV27 and TRBJ2-2; D possibly corresponds to TRBD1 (6 bases). V lost 6 bases, J lost 6 bases, and 14 bases lay in between. The CDR3 extends over 14 amino acids. CDR1 is MNHEY and CDR2 is SMNVEV in the germline V gene (reference sequence).

The chain joins TRBV12-5 to TRBJ1-2; TRBD1 agrees at 8 bases. Germline lookup yields CDR1 LGHNT and CDR2 FRNRAP. There are 14 residues in the CDR3. V lost 1 base and J lost 7; bases outside the gene matches: 5. CDR3 DNA: TGTGCTAGTGGTTTGGACAGGGGGGACGGTGGCTACACCTTC. Translation: CASGLDRGDGGYTF.

CDR3 amino acids: CASSIQGGYNEQFF. CDR3 DNA sequence: TGTGCCAGTAGTATACAGGGAGGATACAATGAGCAGTTCTTC. This chain uses TRBV19 with TRBJ2-1; possibly TRBD2 for D (6 bases). Looked up from germline, CDR1 is LNHDA and CDR2 is SQIVND (reference sequence). CDR3 size: 14 residues. The ends were cut back, 2 bases at V and 4 bases at J, with 9 bases in the middle. The full variable domain, with the rest looked up from reference TRBV19 and TRBJ2-1, is DGGITQSPKYLFRKEGQNVTLSCEQNLNHDAMYWYRQDPGQGLRLIYYSQIVNDFQKGDIAEGYSVSREKKESFPLTVTSAQKNPTAFYLCASSIQGGYNEQFFGPGTRLTVL.

This sequence joins TRBV29-1 and TRBJ2-6, with TRBD1 as a possible D gene (5 bases). Germline CDR1 is SQVTM and CDR2 is ANQGSEA. V lost 4 bases to trimming and J lost 3 bases, with 13 bases between them. The CDR3 length is 15 residues. As DNA, the CDR3 is TGCAGCGTTGGGGCAGGGCCGGGTGGGGCCAACGTCCTGACTTTC. Translating gives CSVGAGPGGANVLTF. The full variable domain, rest sourced from reference TRBV29-1 and TRBJ2-6, is SAVISQKPSRDICQRGTSLTIQCQVDSQVTMMFWYRQQPGQSLTLIATANQGSEATYESGFVIDKFPISRPNLTFSTLTVSNMSPEDSSIYLCSVGAGPGGANVLTFGAGSRLTVL.

The chain joins TRBV19 to TRBJ2-5; D is possibly TRBD1 (5 bases). The CDR3 runs to 15 residues. Trimming took off 3 bases at V and 1 base at J, with 12 bases between the two ends. Germline CDR1 reads LNHDA; CDR2 reads SQIVND (reference sequence). The CDR3 coding sequence is TGTGCCAGTAGTATTCGAAGGGGCAGCCAAGAGACCCAGTACTTC. The encoded protein is CASSIRRGSQETQYF. Based on the CDR3 plus reference TRBV19 and TRBJ2-5, the full variable domain is DGGITQSPKYLFRKEGQNVTLSCEQNLNHDAMYWYRQDPGQGLRLIYYSQIVNDFQKGDIAEGYSVSREKKESFPLTVTSAQKNPTAFYLCASSIRRGSQETQYFGPGTRLLVL.

The chain employs TRBV7-9 and TRBJ2-5; TRBD1 matches at 7 bases. Germline-derived CDR1 and CDR2 are SEHNR and FQNEAQ (reference sequence). The CDR3 extends over 16 amino acids. Trimming removed 1 base from V and 4 bases from J; junction bases left unmatched: 9. Written as DNA, the CDR3 is TGTGCCAGCAGCTTAGATCTAACAGGGGTGGTAGAGACCCAGTACTTC. Its translation: CASSLDLTGVVETQYF.

The chain links TRBV6-5 to TRBJ1-5, with D possibly being TRBD1 (5 bases). Germline V lookup: CDR1 MNHEY, CDR2 SVGAGI. The CDR3 contains 14 residues. Trimming shortened V by 6 bases and J by 3 bases, and 12 bases separated the two germline ends. Here the CDR3 DNA reads TGTGCCAGCAGCCTCGGGGGGATCAATCAGCCCCAGCATTTT. Its translation is CASSLGGINQPQHF.

This sequence joins TRBV3-1 (or the pseudogene TRBV3-2) and TRBJ1-5; maybe TRBD1 (6 bases). Germline V gene data show CDR1 as LGHDT and CDR2 as YNNKEL (reference sequence). V was pared by 2 bases and J by 1 base, with 9 bases between. CDR3 length equals 15 residues. The CDR3 sequence: CASSQSGQSNQPQHF. CDR3 coding DNA: TGTGCCAGCAGCCAAAGTGGACAGAGCAATCAGCCCCAGCATTTT.

The chain employs TRBV10-3 and TRBJ2-1; 14 positions agree with TRBD2. Trimming cost V 10 bases and J 1 base; bases outside gene matches: 3. The CDR3 is made up of 15 amino acids. In germline, CDR1 is ENHRY, CDR2 SYGVKD. The CDR3 DNA reads as TGTGCCACGACTAGCGGGGGGGTTTCCTACAATGAGCAGTTCTTC. As protein: CATTSGGVSYNEQFF.

The J gene is TRBJ1-4, the V gene TRBV6-2 or TRBV6-3, with 7 bases identical to TRBD1. Germline CDR1 and CDR2: MNHEY and SVGEGT. V was clipped by 6 bases and J by 6 bases; unmatched bases: 4. CDR3 size: 13 residues. The CDR3 sequence: CASSDRVDEKLFF. CDR3 in DNA: TGTGCCAGCAGCGACAGGGTGGATGAAAAACTGTTTTTT.

This clone has just a few counts. The J gene is TRBJ1-5, the V gene TRBV5-6; D might be TRBD1 (5 bases). CDR1 SGHDT and CDR2 YYEEEE come from the germline V gene. There are 14 residues in the CDR3. V was shortened by 4 bases and J by 1 base, with 9 bases between the two germline ends. CDR3 loop: CASSLGASNQPQHF. DNA for the CDR3: TGTGCCAGCAGCCTAGGGGCGAGCAATCAGCCCCAGCATTTT.

This clone has only one observation. The chain recombines TRBV24-1 with TRBJ2-1; 8 positions match TRBD2. The CDR3 loop spans 16 amino acids. V gave up 0 bases and J gave up 1 base; unmatched junction bases: 1. Germline-derived CDR1 and CDR2 are KGHDR and SFDVKD. The CDR3 nucleotides read TGTGCCACCAGTGATTTGCGGGGGGGTTCCTACAATGAGCAGTTCTTC. It translates to CATSDLRGGSYNEQFF.

This rearrangement joins TRBV4-1 to TRBJ2-1, with TRBD1 matching 10 bases. The CDR3 totals 15 residues. The germline CDR1 and CDR2 sequences are MGHRA and YSYEKL. Trimming removed 1 base from V and 10 bases from J; junction bases left unmatched: 7. The CDR3 protein is CASSQVRQGAGEQFF. The CDR3 DNA sequence: TGCGCCAGCAGCCAAGTCAGACAGGGGGCAGGGGAGCAGTTCTTC.

This clone occurred once. The chain combines TRBV2 with TRBJ2-7, with D tentatively TRBD1 (7 bases). CDR3 size: 16 residues. Germline V CDR1 and CDR2: SNHLY, FYNNEI. V gave up 1 base and J gave up 2 bases, with 15 bases separating them. This CDR3 reads CASSEETGRRAYEQYF. In DNA form, the CDR3 reads TGTGCCAGCAGTGAAGAGACAGGGAGGAGGGCCTACGAGCAGTACTTC.

The chain joins TRBV3-1 (or the pseudogene TRBV3-2) to TRBJ2-7; D might be TRBD1 (6 bases). Germline lookup yields CDR1 LGHDT and CDR2 YNNKEL (reference sequence). This CDR3 is built from 14 residues. The V end lost 5 bases, the J end lost 2 bases, and 13 bases lay between the germline ends. In nucleotides, the CDR3 is TGTGCCAGCAGCGCGCACAGGGATGCCTACGAGCAGTACTTC. It specifies CASSAHRDAYEQYF.

In this sample, this clone turned up a few times. The chain joins TRBV5-5 to TRBJ1-6, with 9 positions matching TRBD1. Germline-derived CDR1 and CDR2 are SGHKS and YYEKEE (reference sequence). This CDR3 has 15 amino acids. The ends lost 4 bases at V and 6 bases at J; junction bases unmatched: 5. CDR3: CASSIGQGRNSPLHF. The CDR3 bases are TGTGCCAGCAGCATCGGACAGGGGCGTAATTCACCCCTCCACTTT.

This chain connects TRBV5-1 to TRBJ1-1; D gene unclear. The CDR3 is made up of 14 amino acids. The V gene lost 4 bases and the J gene lost 4 bases, with 14 bases spanning the gap. The germline V gene encodes CDR1 SGHRS and CDR2 YFSETQ. CDR3 nucleotide sequence: TGCGCCAGCAGCGCGGGTCTTTTTCGCACTGAAGCTTTCTTT. This translates into CASSAGLFRTEAFF.

The chain carries TRBV27 and TRBJ2-2; no firm D call. The germline V gene has CDR1 MNHEY and CDR2 SMNVEV (reference sequence). The CDR3 contains 12 residues. The germline V and J ends were trimmed by 7 bases and 2 bases, with 5 bases remaining between them. The CDR3 sequence: CASTKNTGELFF. CDR3 nucleotide sequence: TGTGCCAGCACCAAAAACACCGGGGAGCTGTTTTTT.

J is TRBJ1-1 and V is TRBV23-1; D ambiguous. TRBV23-1 is an open reading frame whose function is uncertain. Trimming took 4 bases from V and 5 from J, leaving 14 bases between them. The CDR3 contains 14 residues. CDR3 region: CASSPRVSLTEAFF. CDR3 DNA sequence: TGCGCCAGCAGTCCGAGGGTGAGTCTAACTGAAGCTTTCTTT.

The gene calls are TRBV6-1 and TRBJ1-2, with 8 bases that match TRBD1. Germline V gene lookup returns CDR1 MNHNS and CDR2 SASEGT. V shed 3 bases and J 4 bases; nucleotides not matched to a gene: 10. The CDR3 has 16 residues. The chain's CDR3 is CASSDSPSGGGYGYTF. CDR3 nucleotide sequence: TGTGCCAGCAGTGATAGTCCGTCAGGGGGCGGCTATGGCTACACCTTC.

The chain employs TRBV19 and TRBJ2-1; 7 nucleotides agree with TRBD1. CDR1 LNHDA and CDR2 SQIVND come from the germline V gene (reference sequence). This CDR3 is built from 14 residues. J lost 6 bases, V lost 7 bases, and 9 bases had no gene match. The CDR3 DNA follows: TGTGCCAGTAAGGGGGACAGATGGGGCAATGAGCAGTTCTTC. Amino acid sequence: CASKGDRWGNEQFF.

V and J are TRBV28 and TRBJ2-3, with 10 bases aligning to TRBD1. The CDR3 loop spans 17 amino acids. V dropped 6 bases and J dropped 0; count of bases not matched to a gene: 9. The germline V gene encodes CDR1 MDHEN and CDR2 SYDVKM. CDR3 loop: CASSPQTGGRSTDTQYF. The CDR3 DNA reads as TGTGCCAGCAGCCCTCAGACAGGGGGCAGGAGCACAGATACGCAGTATTTT.

The rearrangement joins TRBV5-1 to TRBJ1-4, with 10 bases lining up with TRBD1. V gave up 3 bases and J gave up 7 bases; unmatched junction bases: 12. The CDR3 contains 17 residues. CDR1 and CDR2 (germline): SGHRS, YFSETQ. CDR3 amino acids: CASSSGQGGLSGEKLFF. The CDR3 nucleotides are TGCGCCAGCAGCTCTGGACAGGGGGGGTTGTCTGGTGAAAAACTGTTTTTT.